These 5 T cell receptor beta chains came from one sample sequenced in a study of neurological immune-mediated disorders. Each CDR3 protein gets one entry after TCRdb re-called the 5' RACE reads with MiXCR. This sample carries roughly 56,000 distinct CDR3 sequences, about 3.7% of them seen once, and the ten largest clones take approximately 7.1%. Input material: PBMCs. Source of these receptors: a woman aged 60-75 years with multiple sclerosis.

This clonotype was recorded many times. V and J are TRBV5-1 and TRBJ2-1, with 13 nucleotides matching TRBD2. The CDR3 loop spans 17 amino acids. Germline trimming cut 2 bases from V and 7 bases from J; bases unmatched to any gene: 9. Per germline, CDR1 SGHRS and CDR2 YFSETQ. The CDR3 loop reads CASSFGTSGVQGNEQFF. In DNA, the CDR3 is TGCGCCAGCAGCTTTGGGACTAGCGGGGTCCAAGGGAATGAGCAGTTCTTC.

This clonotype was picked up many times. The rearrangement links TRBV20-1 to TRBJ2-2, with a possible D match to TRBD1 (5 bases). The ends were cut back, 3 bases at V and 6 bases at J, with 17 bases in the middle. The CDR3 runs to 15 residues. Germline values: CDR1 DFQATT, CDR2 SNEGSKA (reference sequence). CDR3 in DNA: TGCAGTGCTAGGAAAGGGGTTAAAGTACCCGGGGAGCTGTTTTTT. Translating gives CSARKGVKVPGELFF.

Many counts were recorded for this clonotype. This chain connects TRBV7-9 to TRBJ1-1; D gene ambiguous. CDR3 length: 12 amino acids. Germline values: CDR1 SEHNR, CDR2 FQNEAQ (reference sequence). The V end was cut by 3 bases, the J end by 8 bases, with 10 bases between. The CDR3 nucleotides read TGTGCCAGCAGCTTCCCCGGCAGGGAAGCTTTCTTT. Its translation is CASSFPGREAFF.

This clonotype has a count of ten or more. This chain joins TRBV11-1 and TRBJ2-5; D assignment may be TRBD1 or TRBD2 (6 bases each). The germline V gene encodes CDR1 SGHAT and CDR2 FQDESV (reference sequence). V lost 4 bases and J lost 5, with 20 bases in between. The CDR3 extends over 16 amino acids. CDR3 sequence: CASSSDEGGAWETQYF. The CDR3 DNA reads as TGTGCCAGCAGCTCCGACGAGGGGGGCGCCTGGGAGACCCAGTACTTC.

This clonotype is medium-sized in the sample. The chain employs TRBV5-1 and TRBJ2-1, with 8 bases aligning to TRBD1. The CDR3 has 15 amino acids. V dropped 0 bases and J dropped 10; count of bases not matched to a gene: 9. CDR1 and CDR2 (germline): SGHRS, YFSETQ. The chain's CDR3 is CASSLGSGQGEEQFF. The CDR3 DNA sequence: TGCGCCAGCAGCTTGGGGTCAGGACAGGGTGAAGAGCAGTTCTTC.